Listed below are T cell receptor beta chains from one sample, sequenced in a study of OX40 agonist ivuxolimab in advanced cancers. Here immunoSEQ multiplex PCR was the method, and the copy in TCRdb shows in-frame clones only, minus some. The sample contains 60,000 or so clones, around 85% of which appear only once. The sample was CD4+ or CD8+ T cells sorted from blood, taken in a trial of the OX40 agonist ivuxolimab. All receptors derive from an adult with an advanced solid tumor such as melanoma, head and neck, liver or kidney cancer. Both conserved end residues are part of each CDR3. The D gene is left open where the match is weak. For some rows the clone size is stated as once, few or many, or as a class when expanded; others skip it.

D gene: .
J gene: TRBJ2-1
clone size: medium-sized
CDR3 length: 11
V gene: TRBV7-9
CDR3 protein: CASSSAYEQFF
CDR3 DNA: TGTGCCAGCAGCTCCGCCTACGAGCAGTTCTTC

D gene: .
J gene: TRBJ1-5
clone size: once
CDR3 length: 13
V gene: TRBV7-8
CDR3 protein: CASSRRAGQPQHF
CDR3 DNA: TGTGCCAGCAGCAGAAGGGCCGGTCAGCCCCAGCATTTT

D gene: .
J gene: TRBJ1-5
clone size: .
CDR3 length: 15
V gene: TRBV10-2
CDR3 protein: CASSPRGYSNQPQHF
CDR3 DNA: TGCGCCAGCAGCCCCCGGGGCTATAGCAATCAGCCCCAGCATTTT

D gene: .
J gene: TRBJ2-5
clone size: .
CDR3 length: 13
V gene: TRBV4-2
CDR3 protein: CASSLGGGETQYF
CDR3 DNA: TGTGCCAGCAGTCTTGGGGGGGGCGAGACCCAGTACTTC

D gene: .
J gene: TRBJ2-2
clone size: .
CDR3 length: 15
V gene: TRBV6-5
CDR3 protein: CASSSGFLNTGELFF
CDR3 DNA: TGTGCCAGCAGTTCCGGGTTCTTGAACACCGGGGAGCTGTTTTTT

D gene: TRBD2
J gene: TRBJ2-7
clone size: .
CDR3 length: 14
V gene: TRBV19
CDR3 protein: CASSMRRGKDEQYF
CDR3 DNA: TGTGCCAGTAGTATGCGGCGGGGGAAAGACGAGCAGTACTTC

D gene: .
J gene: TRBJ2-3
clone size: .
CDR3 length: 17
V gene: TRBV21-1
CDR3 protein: CASSKATSRGYTDTQYF
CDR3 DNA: TGTGCCAGCAGCAAAGCAACTAGCCGGGGGTACACAGATACGCAGTATTTT

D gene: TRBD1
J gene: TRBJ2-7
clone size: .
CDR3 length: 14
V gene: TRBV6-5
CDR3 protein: CASSYGTGLYEQYF
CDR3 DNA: TGTGCCAGCAGTTACGGGACAGGGCTTTACGAGCAGTACTTC

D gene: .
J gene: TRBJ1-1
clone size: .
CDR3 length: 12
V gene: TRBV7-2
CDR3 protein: CASSLLYLEAFF
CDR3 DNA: TGTGCCAGCAGCTTATTGTATCTCGAAGCTTTCTTT

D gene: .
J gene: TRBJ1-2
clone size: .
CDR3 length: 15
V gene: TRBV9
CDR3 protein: CASSVGSTGNYGYTF
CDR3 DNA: TGTGCCAGCAGCGTAGGGAGTACGGGTAACTATGGCTACACCTTC

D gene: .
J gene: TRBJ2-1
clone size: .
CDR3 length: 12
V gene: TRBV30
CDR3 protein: CAWSDSSNEQFF
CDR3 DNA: TGTGCCTGGAGTGACAGCAGCAATGAGCAGTTCTTC

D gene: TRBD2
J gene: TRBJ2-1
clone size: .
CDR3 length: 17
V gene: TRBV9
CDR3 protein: CASSLGVAGGMDNEQFF
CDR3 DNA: TGTGCCAGCAGCCTCGGCGTAGCGGGGGGTATGGACAATGAGCAGTTCTTC

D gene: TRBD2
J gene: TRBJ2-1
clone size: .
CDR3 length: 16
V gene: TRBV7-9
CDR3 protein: CASSPRTSGVYNEQFF
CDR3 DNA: TGTGCCAGCAGCCCCCGGACTAGCGGGGTTTACAATGAGCAGTTCTTC

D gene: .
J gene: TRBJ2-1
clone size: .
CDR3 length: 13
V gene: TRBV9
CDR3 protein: CASSAQHQDEQFF
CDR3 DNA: TGTGCCAGCAGCGCTCAGCATCAGGATGAGCAGTTCTTC

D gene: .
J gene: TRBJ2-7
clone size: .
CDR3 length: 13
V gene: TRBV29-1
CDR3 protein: CSGRLEGFHEQYF
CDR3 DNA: TGCAGCGGTAGATTGGAGGGGTTCCACGAGCAGTACTTC

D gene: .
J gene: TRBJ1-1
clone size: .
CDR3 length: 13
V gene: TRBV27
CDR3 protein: CASSLSISTEAFF
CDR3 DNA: TGTGCCAGCAGTTTATCGATCTCCACTGAAGCTTTCTTT

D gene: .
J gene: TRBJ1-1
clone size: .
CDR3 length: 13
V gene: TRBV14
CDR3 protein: CASSPGGALEAFF
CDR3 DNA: TGTGCCAGCAGCCCAGGAGGGGCGCTTGAAGCTTTCTTT

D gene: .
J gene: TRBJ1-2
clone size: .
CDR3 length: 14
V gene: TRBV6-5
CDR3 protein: CASRSGEGIYGYTF
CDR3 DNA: TGTGCCAGCAGGTCGGGCGAGGGAATCTATGGCTACACCTTC

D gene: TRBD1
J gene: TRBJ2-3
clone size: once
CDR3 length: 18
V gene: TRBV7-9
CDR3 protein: CASRGQVDRIGPTDTQYF
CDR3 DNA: TGTGCCAGCCGCGGACAGGTGGATAGGATTGGGCCCACAGATACGCAGTATTTT